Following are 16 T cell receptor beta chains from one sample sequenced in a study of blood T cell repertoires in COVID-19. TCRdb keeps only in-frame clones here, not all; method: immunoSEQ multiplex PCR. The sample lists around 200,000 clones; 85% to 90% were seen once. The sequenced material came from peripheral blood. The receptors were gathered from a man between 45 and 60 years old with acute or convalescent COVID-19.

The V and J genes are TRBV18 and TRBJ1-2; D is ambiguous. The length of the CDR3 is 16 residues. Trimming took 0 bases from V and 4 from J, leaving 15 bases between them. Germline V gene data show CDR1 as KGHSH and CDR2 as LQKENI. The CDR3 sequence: CASSPPAGGRGYGYTF. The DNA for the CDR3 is TGTGCCAGCTCACCACCGGCGGGAGGCCGTGGCTATGGCTACACCTTC.

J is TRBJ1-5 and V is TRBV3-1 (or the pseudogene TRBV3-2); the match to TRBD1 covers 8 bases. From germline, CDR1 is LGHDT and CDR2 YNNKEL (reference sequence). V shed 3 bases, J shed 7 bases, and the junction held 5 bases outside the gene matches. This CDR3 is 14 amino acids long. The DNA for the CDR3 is TGTGCCAGCAGCCATACAGGGGGAAGACAGCCCCAGCATTTT. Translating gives CASSHTGGRQPQHF.

The CDR3 sequence: CASSEVVGQYEQYF. The CDR3 coding sequence is TGTGCCAGCAGTGAGGTGGTCGGACAATACGAGCAGTACTTC. The chain uses TRBV6-1 and TRBJ2-7, with a tentative D call TRBD1 (5 bases). V was cut by 3 bases and J by 4 bases, with 13 bases left in between. The CDR3 extends over 14 amino acids. CDR1 and CDR2 from the germline V gene are MNHNS and SASEGT.

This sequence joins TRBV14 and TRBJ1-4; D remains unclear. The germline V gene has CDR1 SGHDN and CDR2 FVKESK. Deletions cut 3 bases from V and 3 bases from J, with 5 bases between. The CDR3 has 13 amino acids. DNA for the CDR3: TGTGCCAGCAGCCAGGGAGCTAATGAAAAACTGTTTTTT. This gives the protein CASSQGANEKLFF.

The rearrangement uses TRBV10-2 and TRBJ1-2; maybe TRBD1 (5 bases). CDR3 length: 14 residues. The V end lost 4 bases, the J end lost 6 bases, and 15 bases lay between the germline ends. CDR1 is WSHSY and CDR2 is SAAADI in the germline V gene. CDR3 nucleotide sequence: TGCGCCAGCAGTGGTTTTAGGGGCGCGAATGGCTACACCTTC. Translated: CASSGFRGANGYTF.

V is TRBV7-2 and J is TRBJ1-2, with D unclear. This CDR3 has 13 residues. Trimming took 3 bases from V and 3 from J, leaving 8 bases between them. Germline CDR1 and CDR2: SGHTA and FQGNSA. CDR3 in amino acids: CASSFVADYGYTF. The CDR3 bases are TGTGCCAGCAGCTTCGTCGCGGACTATGGCTACACCTTC.

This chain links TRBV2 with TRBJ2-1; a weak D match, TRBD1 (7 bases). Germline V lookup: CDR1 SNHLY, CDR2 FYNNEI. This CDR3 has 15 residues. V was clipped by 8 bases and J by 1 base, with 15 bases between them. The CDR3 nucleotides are TGTGCCAGCGGGTATTCAGGGGGGTCCTACAATGAGCAGTTCTTC. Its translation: CASGYSGGSYNEQFF.

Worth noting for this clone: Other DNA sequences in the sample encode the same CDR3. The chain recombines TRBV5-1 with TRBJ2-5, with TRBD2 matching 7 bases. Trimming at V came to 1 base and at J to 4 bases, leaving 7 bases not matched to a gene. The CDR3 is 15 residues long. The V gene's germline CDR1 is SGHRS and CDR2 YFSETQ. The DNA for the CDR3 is TGCGCCAGCAGCTTGAGGAGGGGAGGGCGAGAGACCCAGTACTTC. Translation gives CASSLRRGGRETQYF.

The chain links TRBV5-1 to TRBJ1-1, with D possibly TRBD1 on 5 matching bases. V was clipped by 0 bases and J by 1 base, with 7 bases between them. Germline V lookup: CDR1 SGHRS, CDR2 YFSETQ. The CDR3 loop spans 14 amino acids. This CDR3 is CASSLEGANTEAFF. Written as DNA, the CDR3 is TGCGCCAGCAGCTTGGAAGGGGCGAACACTGAAGCTTTCTTT. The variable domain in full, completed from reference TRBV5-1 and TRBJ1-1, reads KAGVTQTPRYLIKTRGQQVTLSCSPISGHRSVSWYQQTPGQGLQFLFEYFSETQRNKGNFPGRFSGRQFSNSRSEMNVSTLELGDSALYLCASSLEGANTEAFFGQGTRLTVV.

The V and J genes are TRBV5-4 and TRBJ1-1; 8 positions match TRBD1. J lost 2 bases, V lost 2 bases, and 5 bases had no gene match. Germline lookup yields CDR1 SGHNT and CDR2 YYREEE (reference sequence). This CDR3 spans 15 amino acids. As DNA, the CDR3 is TGTGCCAGCAGCTTCCGGACAGGGAAAAACACTGAAGCTTTCTTT. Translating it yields CASSFRTGKNTEAFF.

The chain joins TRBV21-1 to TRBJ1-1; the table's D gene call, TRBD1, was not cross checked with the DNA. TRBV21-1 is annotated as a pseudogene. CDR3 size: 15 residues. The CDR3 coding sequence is TGTGCCAGCAGCAAATCAACGTCAGGCAGCACTGAAGCTTTCTTT. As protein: CASSKSTSGSTEAFF.

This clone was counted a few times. The CDR3 DNA reads TGTGCCAGCAATCGGGGGGGAAGCAATCAGCCCCAGCATTTT. It yields the protein CASNRGGSNQPQHF. The chain recombines TRBV2 with TRBJ1-5; possible D gene TRBD1, 5 bases. V was shortened by 7 bases and J by 1 base, with 11 bases between the two germline ends. Germline V CDR1 and CDR2: SNHLY, FYNNEI. CDR3 length equals 14 residues. Full variable domain (rest looked up from reference TRBV2 and TRBJ1-5): EPEVTQTPSHQVTQMGQEVILRCVPISNHLYFYWYRQILGQKVEFLVSFYNNEISEKSEIFDDQFSVERPDGSNFTLKIRSTKLEDSAMYFCASNRGGSNQPQHFGDGTRLSIL.

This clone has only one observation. CDR3 DNA: TGTGCCAGTAGTATCGGGCAGGGGATATTCAATCAGCCCCAGCATTTT. Its translation: CASSIGQGIFNQPQHF. The chain joins TRBV19 to TRBJ1-5, with a tentative D call TRBD1 (6 bases). Per germline, CDR1 LNHDA and CDR2 SQIVND (reference sequence). The CDR3 sequence is 16 residues long. The V and J ends lost 3 bases and 3 bases respectively, with 15 bases between them.

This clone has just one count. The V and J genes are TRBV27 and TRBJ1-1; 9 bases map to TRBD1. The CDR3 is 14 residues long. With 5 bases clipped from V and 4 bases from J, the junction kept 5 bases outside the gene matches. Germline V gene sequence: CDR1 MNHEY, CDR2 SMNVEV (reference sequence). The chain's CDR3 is CASSPRDRATEAFF. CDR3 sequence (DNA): TGTGCCAGCAGTCCGCGGGACAGGGCCACTGAAGCTTTCTTT.

The CDR3 spells CASSLYTGNTEAFF. The DNA for the CDR3 is TGTGCCAGCAGCTTGTATACCGGTAACACTGAAGCTTTCTTT. V gene TRBV11-1 combines with J gene TRBJ1-1, with no clear D. The CDR3 has 14 residues. The V gene's germline CDR1 is SGHAT and CDR2 FQDESV (reference sequence). V gave up 3 bases and J gave up 2 bases, with 10 bases separating them.

The CDR3 DNA is TGTGCCAGCAGTCCGACAGGGATCGATGAGCAGTTCTTC. This gives the protein CASSPTGIDEQFF. This chain connects TRBV12-3 or TRBV12-4 to TRBJ2-1; 7 bases agree with TRBD1. This CDR3 has 13 residues. J was trimmed by 8 bases and V by 5 bases; bases with no gene match: 6.